One and the same sample provided the 11 T cell receptor beta chains below, sequenced in a study of blood T cell repertoires in COVID-19. Repertoires were generated with immunoSEQ multiplex PCR, while TCRdb's copy carries only in-frame clones and drops some. Here the sample spans roughly 34,000 clones, more than 70% being singletons. The source material was peripheral blood. These receptor sequences come from a human donor in a cohort sampled during active COVID-19.

This chain uses TRBV18 with TRBJ1-2; the D gene is possibly TRBD1 (5 bases). In germline, CDR1 is KGHSH, CDR2 LQKENI. This CDR3 is 14 amino acids long. Trimming stripped 0 bases from V and 4 bases from J, with 9 bases between. The CDR3, as DNA: TGTGCCAGCTCACCACCCGGGGGGTTCTATGGCTACACCTTC. Translating it yields CASSPPGGFYGYTF.

J is TRBJ2-7 and V is TRBV4-1; D remains unclear. The germline V gene has CDR1 MGHRA and CDR2 YSYEKL. V was cut by 0 bases and J by 3 bases, with 15 bases left in between. The CDR3 contains 16 residues. The CDR3 reads CASSQDRSPILYEQYF. The DNA for the CDR3 is TGCGCCAGCAGCCAAGATCGTAGCCCTATACTCTACGAGCAGTACTTC.

J is TRBJ1-6 and V is TRBV5-4; D remains unclear. V was trimmed by 6 bases and J by 9 bases, leaving 16 bases between them. CDR1 and CDR2 (germline): SGHNT, YYREEE (reference sequence). CDR3 length equals 14 residues. DNA for the CDR3: TGTGCCAGCAACTGGGGAGGGCTGAGTTCACCCCTCCACTTT. Translated, it gives CASNWGGLSSPLHF.

The chain combines TRBV4-2 with TRBJ2-1; maybe TRBD2 (5 bases). CDR1 and CDR2 (germline): LGHNA, YNFKEQ. This CDR3 contains 13 residues. The V end lost 0 bases, the J end lost 6 bases, and 6 bases lay between the germline ends. The CDR3 bases are TGTGCCAGCAGCCAAGATCTAGCCAATGAGCAGTTCTTC. Residues: CASSQDLANEQFF.

CDR3 in DNA: TGCGCCAGCAGCATACCGGGACAGTTGACAGATACGCAGTATTTT. It is translated as CASSIPGQLTDTQYF. The rearrangement links TRBV5-1 to TRBJ2-3; 7 nucleotides line up with TRBD1. The V and J ends lost 4 bases and 3 bases, in that order; junction bases with no gene match: 8. The germline V gene has CDR1 SGHRS and CDR2 YFSETQ. CDR3 length: 15 residues.

The CDR3 region is CASSLRSGKSYNEQFF. CDR3 DNA sequence: TGTGCCAGCAGCTTACGTAGCGGGAAATCCTACAATGAGCAGTTCTTC. The V call is TRBV7-3, the J call TRBJ2-1; 8 nucleotides agree with TRBD2. Germline lookup yields CDR1 SGHTA and CDR2 FQGTGA. Trimming removed 2 bases from V and 1 base from J; junction bases left unmatched: 4. The CDR3 totals 16 residues.

V usage is TRBV11-3 and J usage is TRBJ2-3; 7 bases are a match to TRBD2. The CDR3 totals 14 residues. CDR1 is SGHNT and CDR2 is YENEEA in the germline V gene. J was trimmed by 1 base and V by 2 bases; bases with no gene match: 0. The CDR3 region has the DNA TGTGCCAGCAGCTTAAGCGGGGGCACAGATACGCAGTATTTT. Translated: CASSLSGGTDTQYF.

V gene TRBV11-2 combines with J gene TRBJ1-2; TRBD1 agrees at 7 bases. Germline loops: CDR1 SGHAT, CDR2 FQNNGV. This CDR3 has 15 amino acids. V trimming: 0 bases; J trimming: 7 bases; junction bases outside the gene matches: 8. The DNA for the CDR3 is TGTGCCAGCAGCTTAGATTTGAGACAGGGCGGTGGCTACACCTTC. Protein sequence: CASSLDLRQGGGYTF.

This chain joins TRBV6-4 and TRBJ2-1, with no clear D. The V and J ends lost 5 bases and 1 base respectively, with 12 bases between them. The CDR3 loop spans 15 amino acids. The germline V gene has CDR1 MRHNA and CDR2 SNTAGT. This CDR3 reads CASSRESSSYNEQFF. CDR3 coding DNA: TGTGCCAGCAGTAGAGAAAGTAGTTCCTACAATGAGCAGTTCTTC.

In its sample, this clone was seen a few times. The chain combines TRBV7-9 with TRBJ1-4; D possibly corresponds to TRBD1 (5 bases). The CDR3 runs 13 residues. Per the germline V gene, CDR1 is SEHNR and CDR2 is FQNEAQ (reference sequence). V dropped 2 bases and J dropped 12 bases, with 13 bases sitting between them. CDR3 sequence: CASSLRFGAELFF. CDR3 coding DNA: TGTGCCAGCAGCTTAAGGTTTGGGGCAGAACTGTTTTTT.

The V gene is TRBV29-1, the J gene TRBJ2-1, with 7 bases identical to TRBD2. The germline V gene has CDR1 SQVTM and CDR2 ANQGSEA. Germline trimming cut 5 bases from V and 7 bases from J; bases unmatched to any gene: 11. The CDR3 spans 14 residues. CDR3 loop: CSVQGALGGNEQFF. The DNA of the CDR3 is TGCAGCGTTCAAGGGGCCCTCGGGGGGAATGAGCAGTTCTTC.